The 23 T cell receptor beta chains in this list originate from one sample, sequenced in a study of response to subunit inactivated influenza vaccine (dated by TCRdb to the late 2010s). Library preparation used RT-PCR. The sequencing machine was an Illumina HiSeq 2500. TCRdb ran its own pipeline on the public reads, namely fastp trimming at Q25 and MiXCR clone calling, and kept in-frame beta chains. Every CDR3 protein is listed once, alongside the most common genes and DNA of its rows. The sample has 500,000 or so distinct CDR3 sequences on record, 15% to 20% of them singletons. The ten largest account for 2.5% to 3.5% of the sample. Sequencing used CD4+ T cells sorted from PBMCs, obtained around 25 months after vaccination. All receptors come from a man aged 50-75 years who received an inactivated influenza vaccine. Donor details come from another sample of the same person, matched by shared clones.

This clonotype was observed many times. This rearrangement joins TRBV18 to TRBJ1-1, with D hard to call. V gave up 2 bases and J gave up 1 base, with 11 bases separating them. CDR1 is KGHSH and CDR2 is LQKENI in the germline V gene. CDR3 length equals 15 residues. The CDR3 here is CASSPWREWNTEAFF. The CDR3 nucleotides are TGTGCCAGCTCACCATGGAGGGAGTGGAACACTGAAGCTTTCTTT.

This clonotype was observed a few times. J is TRBJ2-1 and V is TRBV21-1; TRBD2, the D gene given by the table, was not confirmed from the DNA. TRBV21-1 is marked as a pseudogene. The CDR3 spans 17 residues. Here the CDR3 reads CATQQIGLAGGHNEQFF. In nucleotides, the CDR3 is TGTGCCACCCAGCAAATCGGGCTAGCGGGAGGGCATAATGAGCAGTTCTTC.

In its sample, this clonotype was seen many times. V usage is TRBV12-3 or TRBV12-4 and J usage is TRBJ2-7, with 9 bases lining up with TRBD1. V shed 6 bases and J 2 bases; nucleotides not matched to a gene: 5. The CDR3 sequence is 14 residues long. The CDR3: CASRPGQGPYEQYF. CDR3 nucleotide sequence: TGTGCCAGCAGACCGGGACAGGGTCCCTACGAGCAGTACTTC.

This clonotype was counted many times. The gene calls are TRBV2 and TRBJ2-5; a possible D gene is TRBD2 (5 bases). CDR3 length: 16 amino acids. Trimming removed 3 bases from V and 1 base from J, with 15 bases in between. The germline CDR1 and CDR2 sequences are SNHLY and FYNNEI. The CDR3 reads CASSEGRLTVQETQYF. CDR3 DNA sequence: TGTGCCAGCAGTGAGGGCAGACTAACAGTCCAAGAGACCCAGTACTTC.

The J gene is TRBJ2-1, the V gene TRBV10-3; 7 bases map to TRBD2. Germline CDR1 ENHRY, CDR2 SYGVKD. Germline trimming cut 4 bases from V and 10 bases from J; bases unmatched to any gene: 7. The length of the CDR3 is 13 residues. CDR3 protein: CAISAREGDEQFF. The CDR3 DNA reads TGTGCCATCAGTGCGAGGGAGGGTGACGAGCAGTTCTTC.

The chain carries TRBV14 and TRBJ2-3, with TRBD2 matching over 9 bases. The length of the CDR3 is 15 residues. The germline V gene has CDR1 SGHDN and CDR2 FVKESK. V gave up 4 bases and J gave up 5 bases; unmatched junction bases: 7. DNA for the CDR3: TGTGCCAGCAGCCCGCGGGGGGGGTACAAAGATACGCAGTATTTT. Amino acids: CASSPRGGYKDTQYF.

Many counts were recorded for this clonotype. The rearrangement joins TRBV12-3 or TRBV12-4 to TRBJ2-1; 9 nucleotides line up with TRBD2. The CDR3 has 15 residues. V lost 6 bases to trimming and J lost 5 bases; unmatched junction nucleotides: 8. In DNA, the CDR3 is TGTGCCAGCAGCCGCAGACTAGCGGTCCACAATGAGCAGTTCTTC. This translates into CASSRRLAVHNEQFF.

This clonotype has a handful of counts. This sequence joins TRBV14 and TRBJ2-3, with D unclear. In germline, CDR1 is SGHDN, CDR2 FVKESK. Between the trimmed V and J ends, which lost 3 bases and 4 bases, there was a span of 8 bases. The CDR3 has 13 residues. The CDR3 DNA follows: TGTGCCAGCAGCCACTGGAACTCAGATACGCAGTATTTT. This sequence encodes CASSHWNSDTQYF.

This chain uses TRBV12-3 or TRBV12-4 with TRBJ2-7, with 7 bases matching TRBD1. This CDR3 comprises 14 residues. V gave up 5 bases and J gave up 1 base; unmatched junction bases: 5. CDR3 loop: CASSTLQGSYEQYF. The DNA of the CDR3 is TGTGCCAGCAGTACACTACAGGGGTCCTACGAGCAGTACTTC.

This clonotype was seen a few times. This CDR3 reads CSAMRGLTGNTIYF. CDR3 bases: TGCAGTGCTATGAGGGGCTTGACTGGAAACACCATATATTTT. This sequence joins TRBV20-1 and TRBJ1-3; perhaps TRBD1 as D (5 bases). Deletions cut 4 bases from V and 2 bases from J, with 12 bases between. Germline V gene lookup returns CDR1 DFQATT and CDR2 SNEGSKA (reference sequence). The CDR3 has 14 residues.

The chain has TRBV7-2 and TRBJ2-2; D is uncertain. This CDR3 has 13 amino acids. Germline V gene sequence: CDR1 SGHTA, CDR2 FQGNSA. V gave up 7 bases and J gave up 13 bases, with 19 bases separating them. The CDR3 sequence: CASTLGEGWGLFF. CDR3 nucleotide sequence: TGTGCCAGCACCCTAGGCGAAGGGTGGGGGCTGTTTTTT.

In its sample, this clonotype was seen a few times. This sequence joins TRBV20-1 and TRBJ2-1; 7 bases line up with TRBD2. Germline CDR1 reads DFQATT; CDR2 reads SNEGSKA (reference sequence). The V segment lost 0 bases and the J segment 0 bases; nucleotides outside the gene matches: 5. The CDR3 has 16 residues. The CDR3 sequence is CSARDPGGSSYNEQFF. CDR3 in DNA: TGCAGTGCTAGAGATCCTGGCGGGAGCTCCTACAATGAGCAGTTCTTC.

The sample holds many counts of this clonotype. The chain recombines TRBV12-3 or TRBV12-4 with TRBJ2-1, with 10 positions matching TRBD2. V dropped 1 base and J dropped 2; count of bases not matched to a gene: 17. The CDR3 is 21 amino acids. This CDR3 is CASSLVNRLAGGGGAYNEQFF. The CDR3, as DNA: TGTGCCAGCAGTTTAGTGAACAGGTTAGCGGGAGGCGGGGGGGCCTACAATGAGCAGTTCTTC.

The sample holds many counts of this clonotype. The V call is TRBV6-6, the J call TRBJ2-7; 7 positions agree with TRBD1. CDR1 and CDR2 from the germline V gene are MNHNY and SVGAGI (reference sequence). J was trimmed by 3 bases and V by 5 bases; bases with no gene match: 4. CDR3 length: 13 residues. CDR3 DNA: TGTGCCAGCAGTCAGACAGGGAGCTACGAGCAGTACTTC. Amino acid sequence: CASSQTGSYEQYF.

The CDR3 region has the DNA TGTGCCAGCACTCTAACAGGGGCAGGTAATTCACCCCTCCACTTT. Its translation is CASTLTGAGNSPLHF. This chain joins TRBV2 and TRBJ1-6, with 7 bases fitting TRBD1. The CDR3 length is 15 residues. Germline loops: CDR1 SNHLY, CDR2 FYNNEI. V gave up 7 bases and J gave up 6 bases; unmatched junction bases: 9.

The rearrangement links TRBV4-2 to TRBJ1-3, with D possibly matching TRBD1 (6 bases). Germline assignment: CDR1 LGHNA and CDR2 YNFKEQ. V lost 1 base and J 6 bases, leaving 16 bases between the germline ends. The CDR3 loop spans 16 amino acids. The CDR3 DNA follows: TGTGCCAGCAGCCAAGCCTCGGGACACCTTGAAAACACCATATATTTT. Protein sequence: CASSQASGHLENTIYF.

The genes are TRBV20-1 and TRBJ2-3; 8 nucleotides align to TRBD2. The germline V gene has CDR1 DFQATT and CDR2 SNEGSKA (reference sequence). The CDR3 covers 16 residues. V lost 6 bases, J lost 3 bases, and 14 bases stayed unmatched. Here the CDR3 reads CSARFSGLAGTDTQYF. CDR3 bases: TGCAGTGCGAGATTCAGCGGACTAGCTGGTACAGATACGCAGTATTTT.

CDR3 sequence (DNA): TGTGCCAGCACCCCCGGGACTAGCGGTTGGGCCGGGGAGCTGTTTTTT. This translates into CASTPGTSGWAGELFF. V is TRBV2 and J is TRBJ2-2, with 11 bases fitting TRBD2. The V gene's germline CDR1 is SNHLY and CDR2 FYNNEI. The CDR3 has 16 amino acids. V was clipped by 7 bases and J by 6 bases; unmatched bases: 10. Supplemented by reference TRBV2 and TRBJ2-2, the full variable domain reads EPEVTQTPSHQVTQMGQEVILRCVPISNHLYFYWYRQILGQKVEFLVSFYNNEISEKSEIFDDQFSVERPDGSNFTLKIRSTKLEDSAMYFCASTPGTSGWAGELFFGEGSRLTVL.

This clonotype turned up a few times. The chain is built from TRBV20-1 and TRBJ2-1; either TRBD1 or TRBD2 may fit D (5 bases each). The V and J ends lost 3 bases and 6 bases respectively, with 18 bases between them. The germline V gene encodes CDR1 DFQATT and CDR2 SNEGSKA (reference sequence). This CDR3 spans 15 amino acids. The CDR3 bases are TGCAGTGCTAGGCCTTTGAGGGGCAACGTCAATGAGCAGTTCTTC. Protein: CSARPLRGNVNEQFF.

The chain recombines TRBV20-1 with TRBJ1-4, with TRBD1 identical over 8 bases. The CDR3 totals 14 residues. Germline V lookup: CDR1 DFQATT, CDR2 SNEGSKA (reference sequence). Trimming cost V 8 bases and J 4 bases; bases outside gene matches: 9. The CDR3 sequence: CSTGQGGGNEKLFF. The CDR3 coding sequence is TGCAGTACCGGACAGGGCGGAGGTAATGAAAAACTGTTTTTT.

The chain couples TRBV6-1 to TRBJ2-7, with a tentative D call TRBD1 (5 bases). The length of the CDR3 is 14 residues. Trimming cost V 2 bases and J 2 bases, with 10 bases left between them. The germline gives CDR1 MNHNS, CDR2 SASEGT. In nucleotides, the CDR3 is TGTGCCAGCAGTGAAATGCAGGGCCCCTACGAGCAGTACTTC. Translating it yields CASSEMQGPYEQYF.

This clonotype was found a few times. This chain joins TRBV7-2 and TRBJ2-5; 12 bases are shared with TRBD2. Germline CDR1 and CDR2: SGHTA and FQGNSA. J gave up 4 bases and V 7 bases, and 4 bases lay outside the gene matches. The CDR3 consists of 14 residues. CDR3 loop: CASKRGLAGETQYF. As DNA, the CDR3 is TGTGCCAGCAAGAGGGGACTAGCGGGAGAGACCCAGTACTTC.

The CDR3 sequence is CASSYRFLGIDRDDNSPLHF. The CDR3 bases are TGTGCCAGCAGTTACCGATTCCTCGGAATAGACAGGGACGATAATTCACCCCTCCACTTT. The chain employs TRBV2 and TRBJ1-6, with 7 bases identical to TRBD1. The CDR3 contains 20 residues. Germline V gives CDR1 SNHLY, CDR2 FYNNEI. V dropped 5 bases and J dropped 5; count of bases not matched to a gene: 21. Drawing the rest from reference TRBV2 and TRBJ1-6, the complete variable domain is EPEVTQTPSHQVTQMGQEVILRCVPISNHLYFYWYRQILGQKVEFLVSFYNNEISEKSEIFDDQFSVERPDGSNFTLKIRSTKLEDSAMYFCASSYRFLGIDRDDNSPLHFGNGTRLTVT.